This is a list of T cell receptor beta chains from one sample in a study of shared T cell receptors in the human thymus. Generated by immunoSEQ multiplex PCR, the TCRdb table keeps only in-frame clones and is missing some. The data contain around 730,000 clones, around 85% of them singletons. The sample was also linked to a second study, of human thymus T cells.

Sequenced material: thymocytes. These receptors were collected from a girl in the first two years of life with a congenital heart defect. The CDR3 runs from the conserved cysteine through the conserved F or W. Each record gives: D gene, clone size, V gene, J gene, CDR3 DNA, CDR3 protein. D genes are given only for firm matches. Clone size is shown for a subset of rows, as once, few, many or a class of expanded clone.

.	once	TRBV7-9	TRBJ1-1	TGTGCCAGCATCCCCCTCTCCACATCTGAAGCTTTCTTT	CASIPLSTSEAFF
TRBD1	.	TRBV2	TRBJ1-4	TGTGCCAGCAGCAGACAGGGAGATTTTCCAACTAATGAAAAACTGTTTTTT	CASSRQGDFPTNEKLFF
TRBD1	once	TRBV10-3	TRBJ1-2	TGTGCCATCAGTGTCCCTTCGGACAGGGGTGGCTATGGCTACACCTTC	CAISVPSDRGGYGYTF
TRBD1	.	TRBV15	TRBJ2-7	TGTGCCACCAGCAGTACTCGGGCAGGGGGCTACGAGCAGTACTTC	CATSSTRAGGYEQYF
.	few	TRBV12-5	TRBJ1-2	TGTGCTAGTGGTTTGGCGGACCCGGGGGACTATGGCTACACCTTC	CASGLADPGDYGYTF
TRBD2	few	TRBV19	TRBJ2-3	TGTGCCAGTAGTATGCTAGCGGGGGGCCAACCAGATACGCAGTATTTT	CASSMLAGGQPDTQYF
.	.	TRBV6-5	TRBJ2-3	TGTGCCAGCAACTCTCGTTCGTACGATACGCAGTATTTT	CASNSRSYDTQYF
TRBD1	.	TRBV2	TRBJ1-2	TGTGCCAGCAGGCAAGGGACAGGGGGATGGTATGGCTACACCTTC	CASRQGTGGWYGYTF
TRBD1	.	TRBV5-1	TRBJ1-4	TGCGCCAGCACCCCCAGGGCAGGGGGTAATGAAAAACTGTTTTTT	CASTPRAGGNEKLFF
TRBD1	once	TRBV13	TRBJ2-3	TGTGCCAGCAGCTTGGCCCTCCAACGTACGACAGGGATGACAGATACGCAGTATTTT	CASSLALQRTTGMTDTQYF
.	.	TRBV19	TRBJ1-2	TGTGCCAGTAGTCCAGGGGTAGTAAAGGGCTACACCTTC	CASSPGVVKGYTF
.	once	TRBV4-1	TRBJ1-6	TGCGCCAGCAGCCAAGATGGCCCGAATTCACCCCTCCACTTT	CASSQDGPNSPLHF
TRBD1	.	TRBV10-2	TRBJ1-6	TGCGCCAGCCAAACAGGGGGCTGGTCACCCCTCCACTTT	CASQTGGWSPLHF
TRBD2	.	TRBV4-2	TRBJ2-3	TGTGCCAGCGCTCGAACGGGGACTAGCGGGGCCACCGCGCAAGGTTTT	CASARTGTSGATAQGF
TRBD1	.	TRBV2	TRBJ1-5	TGTGCCAGCAGTGAGCTACCGACAGGGCTAACGGGGGATCAGCCCCAGCATTTT	CASSELPTGLTGDQPQHF
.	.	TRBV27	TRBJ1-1	TGTGCCAGCAGTTTATTCGGGGGAAGAACTGAAGCTTTCTTT	CASSLFGGRTEAFF
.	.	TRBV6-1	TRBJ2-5	TGTGCCAGCAGTGAAAGCTCAGGAGGAGAGACCCAGTACTTC	CASSESSGGETQYF
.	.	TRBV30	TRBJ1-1	TGTGCCTGGAGTATGAAGGGGGTGAAGGACACTGAAGCTTTCTTT	CAWSMKGVKDTEAFF
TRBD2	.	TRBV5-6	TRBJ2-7	TGTGCCAGCAAACGACTAGCTTATATCTACGAGCAGTACTTC	CASKRLAYIYEQYF
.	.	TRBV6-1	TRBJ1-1	TGTGCCAGCAGTGCGGACATTGGCGCCATTGGAGCCAGTGGGACTGAAGCTTTCTTT	CASSADIGAIGASGTEAFF
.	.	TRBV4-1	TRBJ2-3	TGCGCCAGCAGCCACGGGGGACGGGGCACAGATACGCAGTATTTT	CASSHGGRGTDTQYF
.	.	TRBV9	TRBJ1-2	TGTGCCAGCAGCGTAGACCCAGGGAATGGCTACACCTTC	CASSVDPGNGYTF